A selection of T cell receptor beta chains follows, all from one sample in a study of cytomegalovirus exposure and HLA in healthy donors. Some clones are missing from TCRdb's copy, which holds only in-frame ones; the method was immunoSEQ multiplex PCR. This sample lists approximately 120,000 clones; its ten largest clones have less than 3.5%. Sequenced: PBMCs. The receptors were gathered from a man aged 25-45 years in good health and CMV-seronegative. The conserved cysteine and the conserved F or W are not part of the CDR3 here. The D gene is left open where the match is weak.

J: TRBJ2-7; V: TRBV11-2; D: TRBD1; CDR3: ASSLTGANEQY
J: TRBJ1-1; V: TRBV19; D: -; CDR3: ASSIVSRGPNTEAF
J: -; V: TRBV19; D: -; CDR3: ASAPWGSYEQY
J: TRBJ2-3; V: TRBV2; D: TRBD2; CDR3: ASSELAGESDTQY
J: TRBJ2-1; V: TRBV18; D: TRBD2; CDR3: ASSPELAGGLNEQF
J: TRBJ2-7; V: TRBV27; D: TRBD2; CDR3: ASNPRRGGYEQY
J: TRBJ2-7; V: TRBV5-1; D: -; CDR3: ASSSGGAPYEQY
J: TRBJ1-1; V: TRBV7-2; D: -; CDR3: ASSLIGGSEAF
J: TRBJ1-2; V: TRBV7-9; D: -; CDR3: ASSFGDTNT
J: TRBJ2-3; V: TRBV27; D: -; CDR3: ASRPFGLYRAGGTDTQY
J: TRBJ2-1; V: TRBV27; D: TRBD2; CDR3: ASSPPGTSGRTGEQF
J: TRBJ1-2; V: TRBV19; D: TRBD1; CDR3: ASGTVGILNGYT
J: TRBJ2-7; V: TRBV6-5; D: -; CDR3: ASSLDRAYEQY
J: TRBJ1-5; V: TRBV11-2; D: -; CDR3: ASSLERDQPQH
J: TRBJ1-4; V: TRBV25-1; D: TRBD1; CDR3: ASSDRSGQGAVVF
J: TRBJ2-3; V: TRBV28; D: -; CDR3: ASSLQGIGTDTQY
J: TRBJ1-5; V: TRBV2; D: -; CDR3: ASSLGQPHQPQH
J: TRBJ1-2; V: TRBV7-2; D: -; CDR3: ASSFTVWADLYGYT
J: TRBJ1-4; V: TRBV15; D: -; CDR3: ATSRFVTVNNEKLF
J: TRBJ2-5; V: TRBV4-1; D: -; CDR3: ASSQDRAGDLRSETQY
J: TRBJ2-2; V: TRBV15; D: TRBD1; CDR3: ATSRYTGGTGELF
J: TRBJ2-2; V: TRBV28; D: -; CDR3: ASSLSGNIGELF
J: TRBJ2-1; V: TRBV27; D: -; CDR3: ASSFFGQGKMNEQF
J: TRBJ2-1; V: TRBV28; D: TRBD1; CDR3: AGGQGSNEQF
J: TRBJ1-1; V: TRBV5-1; D: -; CDR3: ASSQRQEMGTEAF
J: TRBJ2-2; V: TRBV7-9; D: TRBD2; CDR3: ASSQREIGELF
J: TRBJ1-2; V: TRBV6-1; D: TRBD1; CDR3: ASGGDRVVGYT
J: TRBJ1-5; V: TRBV7-2; D: -; CDR3: ASSLRGNQPQH
J: TRBJ1-2; V: TRBV19; D: -; CDR3: ASSMRVNHGYT
J: TRBJ2-3; V: TRBV7-9; D: TRBD2; CDR3: ASSLTRLAGYTDTQY
J: TRBJ2-5; V: TRBV5-6; D: TRBD2; CDR3: ASSPLGAGEETQY
J: TRBJ2-2; V: TRBV5-1; D: TRBD2; CDR3: ASSLSSSGGELF
J: TRBJ1-4; V: TRBV6-5; D: -; CDR3: ASSFEVINEKLF
J: TRBJ2-3; V: TRBV5-1; D: TRBD2; CDR3: ASSLDAGGKADTQY
J: TRBJ1-1; V: TRBV28; D: -; CDR3: ASSLRGRNTEAF
J: TRBJ2-2; V: TRBV7-3; D: TRBD2; CDR3: ASSFTGGRPNTGELF
J: TRBJ1-1; V: TRBV19; D: -; CDR3: ASSITKNTEAF
J: TRBJ2-7; V: TRBV28; D: -; CDR3: ASSQGWYEQY
J: TRBJ1-5; V: TRBV30; D: TRBD1; CDR3: AWRSTGTGFQPQH
J: TRBJ2-5; V: TRBV9; D: -; CDR3: ASSVSAGSETQY
J: TRBJ1-2; V: TRBV7-8; D: -; CDR3: ASSLDTGGRRHYT
J: TRBJ2-7; V: TRBV11-2; D: -; CDR3: ASSLGRLASTYEQY
J: TRBJ1-4; V: TRBV2; D: TRBD1; CDR3: ASRPTADRGLF
J: TRBJ1-1; V: TRBV19; D: TRBD1; CDR3: ASSMYQGASTEAF
J: TRBJ1-6; V: TRBV6-5; D: TRBD1; CDR3: ASSRDSNSPLH
J: TRBJ2-4; V: TRBV7-8; D: -; CDR3: ASSLASSVDIQY
J: TRBJ2-3; V: TRBV5-4; D: TRBD2; CDR3: ASSFRGTSGASTDTQY
J: TRBJ2-1; V: TRBV2; D: -; CDR3: ASSEALGTYNEQF
J: TRBJ2-5; V: TRBV28; D: TRBD2; CDR3: ASSGSGRAVETQY
J: TRBJ2-1; V: TRBV14; D: TRBD2; CDR3: ASSPWGTGLAGDHYNEQF
J: TRBJ2-2; V: TRBV19; D: -; CDR3: ASSRPKGQTGELF
J: TRBJ2-7; V: TRBV2; D: TRBD1; CDR3: ASSGPGQGYEQY
J: TRBJ1-2; V: TRBV19; D: -; CDR3: ASMAREPGKGYGYT
J: TRBJ1-1; V: TRBV6-1; D: TRBD1; CDR3: ASSAGQINTEAF
J: TRBJ2-1; V: TRBV6-5; D: TRBD1; CDR3: ASSYRWTGNNEQF
J: TRBJ1-2; V: TRBV11-2; D: -; CDR3: ASSKGGGTNYGYT
J: TRBJ2-7; V: TRBV28; D: TRBD1; CDR3: ASSDHTGTGAPPYEQY
J: TRBJ1-3; V: TRBV7-9; D: -; CDR3: ASILNTGNGNTIY
J: TRBJ1-5; V: TRBV5-6; D: -; CDR3: ASSLWVDRPQPQH
J: TRBJ2-7; V: TRBV28; D: -; CDR3: ARDLRDISSYEQY